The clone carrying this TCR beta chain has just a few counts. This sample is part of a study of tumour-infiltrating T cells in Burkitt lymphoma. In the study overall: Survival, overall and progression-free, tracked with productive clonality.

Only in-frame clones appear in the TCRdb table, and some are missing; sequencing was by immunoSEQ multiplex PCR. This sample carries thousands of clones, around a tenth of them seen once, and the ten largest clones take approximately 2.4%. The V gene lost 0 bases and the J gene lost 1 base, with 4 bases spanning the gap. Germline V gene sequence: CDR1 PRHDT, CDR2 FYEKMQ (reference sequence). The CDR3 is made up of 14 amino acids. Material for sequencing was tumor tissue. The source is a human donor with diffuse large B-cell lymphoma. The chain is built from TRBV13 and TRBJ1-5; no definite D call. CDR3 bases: TGTGCCAGCAGCTTAGGGTCAAGCAATCAGCCCCAGCATTTT. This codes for CASSLGSSNQPQHF.